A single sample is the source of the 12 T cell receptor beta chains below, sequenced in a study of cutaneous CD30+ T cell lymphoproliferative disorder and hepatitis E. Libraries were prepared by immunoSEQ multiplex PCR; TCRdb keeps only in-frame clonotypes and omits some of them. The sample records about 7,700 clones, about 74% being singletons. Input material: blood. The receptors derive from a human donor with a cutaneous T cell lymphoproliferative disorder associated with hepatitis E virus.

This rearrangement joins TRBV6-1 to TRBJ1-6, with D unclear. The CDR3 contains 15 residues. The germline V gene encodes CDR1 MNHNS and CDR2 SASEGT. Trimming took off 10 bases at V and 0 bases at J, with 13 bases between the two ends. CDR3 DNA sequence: TGTGCCACTTCGACTGAGAGCTCCTATAATTCACCCCTCCACTTT. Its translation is CATSTESSYNSPLHF.

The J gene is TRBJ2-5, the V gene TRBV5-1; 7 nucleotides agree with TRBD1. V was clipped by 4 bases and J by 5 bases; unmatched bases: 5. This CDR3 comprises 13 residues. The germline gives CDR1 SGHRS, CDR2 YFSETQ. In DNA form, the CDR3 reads TGCGCCAGCAGCAACAGGGGTACGGAGACCCAGTACTTC. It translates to CASSNRGTETQYF.

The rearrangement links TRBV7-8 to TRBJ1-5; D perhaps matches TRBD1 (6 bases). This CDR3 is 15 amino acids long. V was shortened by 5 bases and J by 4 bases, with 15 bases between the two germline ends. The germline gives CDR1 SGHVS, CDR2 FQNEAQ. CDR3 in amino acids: CASSVPGTLNQPQHF. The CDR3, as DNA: TGTGCCAGCAGCGTGCCCGGGACACTGAATCAGCCCCAGCATTTT.

CDR3 loop: CASSPGTGLFNEQFF. In nucleotides, the CDR3 is TGCGCCAGCAGCCCGGGGACAGGTCTCTTCAATGAGCAGTTCTTC. The genes are TRBV4-3 and TRBJ2-1; 8 nucleotides agree with TRBD1. Germline V gives CDR1 LGHNA, CDR2 YSLEER. J gave up 6 bases and V 4 bases, and 8 bases lay outside the gene matches. This CDR3 comprises 15 residues.

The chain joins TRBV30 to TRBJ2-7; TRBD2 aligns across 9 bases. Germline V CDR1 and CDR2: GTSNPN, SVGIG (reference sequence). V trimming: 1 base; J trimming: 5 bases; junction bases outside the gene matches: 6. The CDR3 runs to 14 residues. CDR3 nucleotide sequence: TGTGCCTGGAGTGCGGGTAGCGGGAGCAACGAGCAGTACTTC. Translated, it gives CAWSAGSGSNEQYF.

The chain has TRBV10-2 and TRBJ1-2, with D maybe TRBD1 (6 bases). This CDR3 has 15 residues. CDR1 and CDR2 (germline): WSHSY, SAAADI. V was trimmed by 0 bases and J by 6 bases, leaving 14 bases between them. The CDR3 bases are TGCGCCAGCAGTGAGTCCCTGTGGCAGGGGAATGGCTACACCTTC. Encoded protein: CASSESLWQGNGYTF.

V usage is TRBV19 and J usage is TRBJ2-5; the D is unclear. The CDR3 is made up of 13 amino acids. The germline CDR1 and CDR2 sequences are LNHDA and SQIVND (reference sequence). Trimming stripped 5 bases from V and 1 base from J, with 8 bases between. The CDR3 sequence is CASSSTLQETQYF. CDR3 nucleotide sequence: TGTGCCAGTAGTTCAACCCTCCAAGAGACCCAGTACTTC.

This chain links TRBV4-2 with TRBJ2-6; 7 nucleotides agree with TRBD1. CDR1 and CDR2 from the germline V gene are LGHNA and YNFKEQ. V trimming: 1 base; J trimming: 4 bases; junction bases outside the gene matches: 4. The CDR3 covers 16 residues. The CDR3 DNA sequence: TGTGCCAGCAGCCAAGCCACAGGGGCCGGGGCCAACGTCCTGACTTTC. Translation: CASSQATGAGANVLTF.

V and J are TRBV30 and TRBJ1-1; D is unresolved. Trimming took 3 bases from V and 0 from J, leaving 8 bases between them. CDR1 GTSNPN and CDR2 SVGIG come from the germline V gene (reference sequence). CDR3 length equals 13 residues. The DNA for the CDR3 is TGTGCCTGGAGGACTCTTATGAACACTGAAGCTTTCTTT. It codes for CAWRTLMNTEAFF.

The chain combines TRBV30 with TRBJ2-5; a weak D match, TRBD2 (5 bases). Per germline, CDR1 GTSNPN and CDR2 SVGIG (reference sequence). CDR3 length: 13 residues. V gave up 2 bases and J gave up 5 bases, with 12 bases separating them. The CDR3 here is CAWSSGRGETQYF. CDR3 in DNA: TGTGCCTGGAGTTCGGGGAGAGGGGAGACCCAGTACTTC. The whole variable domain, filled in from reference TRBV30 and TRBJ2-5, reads SQTIHQWPATLVQPVGSPLSLECTVEGTSNPNLYWYRQAAGRGLQLLFYSVGIGQISSEVPQNLSASRPQDRQFILSSKKLLLSDSGFYLCAWSSGRGETQYFGPGTRLLVL.

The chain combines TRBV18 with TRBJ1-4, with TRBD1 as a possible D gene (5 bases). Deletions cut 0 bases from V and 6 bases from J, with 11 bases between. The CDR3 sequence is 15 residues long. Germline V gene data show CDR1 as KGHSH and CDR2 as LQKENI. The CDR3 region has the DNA TGTGCCAGCTCACCACCGGTGGGGGTACATGAAAAACTGTTTTTT. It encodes CASSPPVGVHEKLFF.

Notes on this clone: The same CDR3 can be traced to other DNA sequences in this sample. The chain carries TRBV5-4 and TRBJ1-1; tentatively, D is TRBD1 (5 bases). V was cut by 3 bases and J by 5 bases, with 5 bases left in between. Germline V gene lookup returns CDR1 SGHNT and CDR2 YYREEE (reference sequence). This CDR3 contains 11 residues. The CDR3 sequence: CASSWGTEAFF. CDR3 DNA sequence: TGTGCCAGCAGCTGGGGGACTGAAGCTTTCTTT.